This T cell receptor beta chain was identified during a study of blood T cell repertoires in COVID-19. The wider study: Acute and convalescent COVID-19 specimens originated in the United States, Italy and Spain.

From germline, CDR1 is SGHKS and CDR2 YYEKEE (reference sequence). This CDR3 comprises 15 residues. J lost 7 bases, V lost 0 bases, and 4 bases had no gene match. Sequenced by immunoSEQ multiplex PCR; TCRdb stores in-frame clones only, minus some. Altogether roughly 150,000 clones are present, about 83% being singletons, with the ten largest covering 10% to 15%. This receptor was obtained from a man between 70 and 80 years old who had recovered from COVID-19. The sequencing input was peripheral blood. This chain uses TRBV5-5 with TRBJ2-1; 10 bases map to TRBD2. The chain's CDR3 is CASSLGSGRDNEQFF. CDR3 DNA sequence: TGTGCCAGCAGCTTGGGAAGCGGGAGGGATAATGAGCAGTTCTTC.